Shown below are 8 T cell receptor beta chains from a single sample sequenced in a study of blood T cell repertoires in COVID-19. Profiled with immunoSEQ multiplex PCR; TCRdb holds only in-frame clones, not every one. The repertoire holds a few hundred thousand clones, with approximately 90% as singletons. Sequenced: PBMCs or T cells enriched from blood (not recorded which). The receptor source for this set is a woman aged 18-29 years who had recovered from COVID-19.

V gene TRBV2 combines with J gene TRBJ1-1, with D unresolved. Germline assignment: CDR1 SNHLY and CDR2 FYNNEI. V shed 6 bases and J shed 4 bases, with 18 bases lying between them. CDR3 length: 15 amino acids. The CDR3 is CASSERSGVGTEAFF. In nucleotides, the CDR3 is TGTGCCAGCAGCGAAAGGTCCGGGGTGGGCACTGAAGCTTTCTTT.

The chain carries TRBV7-3 and TRBJ2-6; unclear D gene. V lost 2 bases and J 0 bases, leaving 8 bases between the germline ends. Germline-derived CDR1 and CDR2 are SGHTA and FQGTGA. The CDR3 has 16 residues. The CDR3 nucleotides read TGTGCCAGCAGCTTAGGGCGCCTCTCTGGGGCCAACGTCCTGACTTTC. Its protein product is CASSLGRLSGANVLTF.

The chain joins TRBV27 to TRBJ2-1, with D possibly TRBD2 on 6 matching bases. Germline loops: CDR1 MNHEY, CDR2 SMNVEV (reference sequence). Trimming removed 6 bases from V and 4 bases from J, with 19 bases in between. This CDR3 comprises 16 residues. This CDR3 reads CASRPRGRPLYNEQFF. CDR3 nucleotides: TGTGCCAGCAGGCCACGGGGGAGGCCTCTTTACAATGAGCAGTTCTTC.

This clone was observed a few times. The chain links TRBV13 to TRBJ1-1; D remains ambiguous. CDR1 is PRHDT, CDR2 FYEKMQ, per germline (reference sequence). The CDR3 covers 13 residues. Trimming stripped 5 bases from V and 1 base from J, with 8 bases between. DNA of the CDR3: TGTGCCAGCAGCGTACGGAGGAACACTGAAGCTTTCTTT. Translating it yields CASSVRRNTEAFF.

The chain combines TRBV7-8 with TRBJ1-5, with 9 nucleotides matching TRBD1. With 2 bases clipped from V and 5 bases from J, the junction kept 7 bases outside the gene matches. This CDR3 contains 16 residues. Germline loops: CDR1 SGHVS, CDR2 FQNEAQ. The CDR3, as DNA: TGTGCCAGCAGCTTACCGGCAGGACAGGGGCATCAGCCCCAGCATTTT. Its translation is CASSLPAGQGHQPQHF.

This clone was counted a single time. The chain recombines TRBV11-2 with TRBJ1-2; a weak D match, TRBD1 (6 bases). CDR3 size: 17 residues. V lost 6 bases and J 0 bases, leaving 20 bases between the germline ends. The germline V gene has CDR1 SGHAT and CDR2 FQNNGV. CDR3 coding DNA: TGTGCCAGCAGGCCTCATGACAGGAGAAAAACTAACTATGGCTACACCTTC. It is translated as CASRPHDRRKTNYGYTF.

The gene calls are TRBV4-1 and TRBJ2-5; 12 bases fit TRBD2. In germline, CDR1 is MGHRA, CDR2 YSYEKL. The V segment lost 5 bases and the J segment 4 bases; nucleotides outside the gene matches: 17. CDR3 length equals 19 residues. The CDR3 coding sequence is TGCGCCAGCAGCGACATAACTGGGGCTAGCGGGAGGGCCGGAGAGACCCAGTACTTC. Protein product: CASSDITGASGRAGETQYF.

This clone came up a few times. The rearrangement uses TRBV5-4 and TRBJ2-1; 7 bases fit TRBD1. The trim removed 4 bases at V and 0 bases at J, leaving 7 bases unmatched. This CDR3 is 16 amino acids long. CDR1 and CDR2 (germline): SGHNT, YYREEE (reference sequence). For the CDR3, the DNA is TGTGCCAGCAGCATCGACAGGGACGCCTCCTACAATGAGCAGTTCTTC. This codes for CASSIDRDASYNEQFF.